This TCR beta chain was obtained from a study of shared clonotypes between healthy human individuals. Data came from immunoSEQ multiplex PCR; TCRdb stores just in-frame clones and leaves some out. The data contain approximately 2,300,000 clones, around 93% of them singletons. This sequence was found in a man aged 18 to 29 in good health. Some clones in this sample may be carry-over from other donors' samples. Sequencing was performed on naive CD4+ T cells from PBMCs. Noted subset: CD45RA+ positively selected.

This chain's CDR3 is CASSDASGRGKQYF. DNA of the CDR3: TGCGCCAGCAGTGATGCTAGCGGGAGGGGGAAACAGTACTTC. The V call is TRBV10-1, the J call TRBJ2-7; 12 bases match TRBD2. The CDR3 spans 14 residues. With V trimmed by 3 bases and J by 10 bases, 7 bases remained unmatched. The germline V gene encodes CDR1 WNHNN and CDR2 SYGVQD (reference sequence).